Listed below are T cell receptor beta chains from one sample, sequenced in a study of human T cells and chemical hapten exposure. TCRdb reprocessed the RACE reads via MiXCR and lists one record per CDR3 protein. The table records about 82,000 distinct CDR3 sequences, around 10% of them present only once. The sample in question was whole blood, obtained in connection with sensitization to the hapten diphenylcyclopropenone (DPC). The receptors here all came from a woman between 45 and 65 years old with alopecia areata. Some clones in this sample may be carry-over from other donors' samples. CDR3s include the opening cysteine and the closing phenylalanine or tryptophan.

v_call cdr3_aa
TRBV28 CASRVTGSYEQYF
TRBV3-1 CASSQDFRDTTYNEQFF
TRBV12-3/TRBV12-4 CASTLIRDGGSPLHF
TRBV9 CASSVSYGRATGELFF
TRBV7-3 CASSSRHSGPF
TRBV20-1 CSALAENTEAFF
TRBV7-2 CASREGSHNEQFF
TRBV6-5 CASSYLEGKQYF
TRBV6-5 CASSSTLTSGGITGELFF
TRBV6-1 CASLFTISSYEQYF
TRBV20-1 CSSLRGKNIQYF
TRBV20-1 CSARRAGSSYEQYF
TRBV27 CASTRRISGVETGELFF
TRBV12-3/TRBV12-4 CASSLGLVVRDTQYF
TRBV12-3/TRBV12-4 CASRPDGWGPGTGELFF
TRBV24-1 CATSDSKGGTWNEQFF
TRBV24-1 CATSDPARADTQYF
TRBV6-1 CASSERRGSDYTF
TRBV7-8 CASSLRMGVSNQPQHF
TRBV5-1 CASQLAGGTTDTQYF
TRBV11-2 CASSPTNSGANVLTF
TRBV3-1 CASSQRGGFGSDEQFF
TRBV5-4 CASSNAGRTNEKLFF
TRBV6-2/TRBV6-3 CASSYTVAGEAFF
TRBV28 CASKTGNYGYTF
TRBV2 CASSDGLSTDTQYF
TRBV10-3 CATGTGGGEQYF
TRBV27 CASSSDRGPYEQYF
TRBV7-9 CASSLGLATNTGELFF
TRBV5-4 CASSPGLAGITDTQYF
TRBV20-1 CSAGDSSPLHF
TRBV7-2 CASSLATRATDTQYF
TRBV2 CASRDSGGLGNQPQHF
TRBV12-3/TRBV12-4 CASSLSHEQFF
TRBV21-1 CASPVNTEAFF
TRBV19 CASSISGPYEQYF
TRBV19 CASTPDWMGGYTF
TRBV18 CASSPRQGTYNEQFF
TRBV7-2 CASSLSAGVTEAFF
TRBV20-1 CSARDPRRSRGAGYNEQFF
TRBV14 CASRPTAGYTGELFF
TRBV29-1 CSGGGGETQYF
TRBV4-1 CASSQSGQDTTPGNEQFF
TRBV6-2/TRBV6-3 CASSYGHSGYTF
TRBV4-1 CASSQDGQGAYGYTF
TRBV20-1 CSANPVGEGTDTQYF
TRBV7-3 CASSQTGISGNTIYF
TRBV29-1 CSVVGAGGRQYF
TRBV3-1 CASSRRAGYEQYF
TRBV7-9 CASSFGPSSYEQYF
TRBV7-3 CASSTTGTGENTIYF
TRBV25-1 CASSDSLRDYRYNEQFF
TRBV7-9 CASSPGTGVAGELFF
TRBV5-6 CASSLAGPYEQYF
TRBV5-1 CASSTDIRSSYEQYF